This T cell receptor beta chain appears in the sequencing data of a study of radiotherapy plus CTLA-4 blockade in lung cancer. Study-wide results and limits: Radiotherapy plus ipilimumab was followed by expansion in blood of tumor-derived TCR clones.

The CDR3 covers 14 residues. CDR1 and CDR2 (germline): SEHNR, FQNEAQ (reference sequence). V was cut by 1 base and J by 2 bases, with 8 bases left in between. The protocol was immunoSEQ multiplex PCR, while the TCRdb copy is restricted to in-frame clones and leaves out a portion. The sample carries 55,000 to 65,000 clones, 77% recorded once. On this clone: Its antigen is as yet unknown.

The origin of this receptor is a human donor with non-small cell lung cancer who had a partial response to radiotherapy plus ipilimumab. V gene TRBV7-9 combines with J gene TRBJ1-1; TRBD1 is a possible D gene (5 bases). The specimen comprised peripheral blood, sampled from a patient treated with radiotherapy plus ipilimumab. The CDR3 reads CASSLEGRNTEAFF. CDR3 DNA: TGTGCCAGCAGCTTAGAGGGGCGAAACACTGAAGCTTTCTTT.